A single sample gave rise to the 30 T cell receptor beta chains below, sequenced in a study of cytomegalovirus exposure and HLA in healthy donors. Primers: 60 Vbeta forward and 13 Jbeta reverse. Here immunoSEQ multiplex PCR was the method, and the copy in TCRdb shows in-frame clones only, minus some. The table records some 120,000 clones, nearly 80% of them present only once. Sequencing used PBMCs. These receptors were taken from a middle-aged woman in good health and CMV-seronegative.

This clone came up a few times. This chain joins TRBV2 and TRBJ2-1, with TRBD1 matching 12 bases. This CDR3 is built from 17 residues. Germline V gene lookup returns CDR1 SNHLY and CDR2 FYNNEI. Germline trimming cut 5 bases from V and 7 bases from J; bases unmatched to any gene: 12. Written as DNA, the CDR3 is TGTGCCAGCAGTTATACCGGGACAGGGGGCGCGGGTAATGAGCAGTTCTTC. Amino acids: CASSYTGTGGAGNEQFF.

This clone came up a few times. The chain joins TRBV7-8 to TRBJ2-1; perhaps TRBD2 as D (6 bases). Trimming took 2 bases from V and 10 from J, leaving 9 bases between them. The CDR3 runs to 12 residues. In germline, CDR1 is SGHVS, CDR2 FQNEAQ. CDR3 sequence: CASSLHRGEQFF. In DNA, the CDR3 is TGTGCCAGCAGCTTACATCGGGGGGAGCAGTTCTTC. Complete variable domain (other parts from reference TRBV7-8 and TRBJ2-1): GAGVSQSPRYKVAKRGQDVALRCDPISGHVSLFWYQQALGQGPEFLTYFQNEAQLDKSGLPSDRFFAERPEGSVSTLKIQRTQQEDSAVYLCASSLHRGEQFFGPGTRLTVL.

The chain recombines TRBV6-1 with TRBJ2-5; D unresolved. The J call could be wrong; TRBJ2-7 is a better fit for the DNA end. Germline lookup yields CDR1 MNHNS and CDR2 SASEGT. This CDR3 is built from 14 residues. CDR3 region: CASSESGARYEQYF. CDR3 in DNA: TGTGCCAGCAGTGAATCCGGTGCGAGATACGAGCAGTACTTC.

The V gene is TRBV4-1, the J gene TRBJ2-7, with TRBD1 matching over 7 bases. The V and J ends lost 1 base and 2 bases, in that order; junction bases with no gene match: 5. Germline CDR1 MGHRA, CDR2 YSYEKL. This CDR3 has 15 amino acids. The chain's CDR3 is CASSQGGQPTYEQYF. CDR3 in DNA: TGCGCCAGCAGCCAAGGGGGACAGCCGACCTACGAGCAGTACTTC.

The rearrangement joins TRBV15 to TRBJ2-7, with 7 bases aligning to TRBD2. Germline V lookup: CDR1 LNHNV, CDR2 YYDKDF (reference sequence). This CDR3 has 17 amino acids. V was pared by 0 bases and J by 2 bases, with 10 bases of the junction left unmatched. CDR3 nucleotide sequence: TGTGCCACCAGCAGAGACAGGCTTGGGGGGGGGACCTACGAGCAGTACTTC. Its protein product is CATSRDRLGGGTYEQYF.

V usage is TRBV28 and J usage is TRBJ2-5, with 8 bases that match TRBD2. The J call may be in error: the DNA end matches TRBJ2-7 better. The germline V gene encodes CDR1 MDHEN and CDR2 SYDVKM. The CDR3 consists of 16 residues. The CDR3 is CASSLSSGRSSYEQYF. The CDR3, as DNA: TGTGCCAGCAGTTTATCTAGCGGGCGAAGCTCCTACGAGCAGTACTTC.

The chain carries TRBV15 and TRBJ2-2; possibly TRBD1 for D (6 bases). Germline lookup yields CDR1 LNHNV and CDR2 YYDKDF (reference sequence). Trimming removed 2 bases at V and 3 bases at J, with 19 bases between. This CDR3 contains 18 residues. The CDR3 protein is CATSRPNRDTFYTGELFF. The CDR3 bases are TGTGCCACCAGCAGACCTAACCGGGACACATTTTACACCGGGGAGCTGTTTTTT.

In DNA form, the CDR3 reads TGTGCCAGCAGTGATACGGTATCGGGGGACAGCAAAACGCTGGGACGGGAAAAACTGTTTTTT. Amino acid sequence: CASSDTVSGDSKTLGREKLFF. The genes are TRBV2 and TRBJ1-4; 7 positions match TRBD1. The J segment lost 8 bases and the V segment lost 3 bases, leaving 27 bases of the junction unmatched. Looked up from germline, CDR1 is SNHLY and CDR2 is FYNNEI. The CDR3 has 21 residues.

The rearrangement links TRBV11-2 to TRBJ2-5; D unresolved. The V and J ends lost 0 bases and 1 base respectively, with 6 bases between them. The CDR3 sequence is 14 residues long. Germline CDR1 is SGHAT and CDR2 is FQNNGV. The CDR3 DNA sequence: TGTGCCAGCAGCTTAGAGAGCACCCAAGAGACCCAGTACTTC. It translates to CASSLESTQETQYF. Using reference TRBV11-2 and TRBJ2-5 for the parts outside the CDR3, the full variable domain is EAGVAQSPRYKIIEKRQSVAFWCNPISGHATLYWYQQILGQGPKLLIQFQNNGVVDDSQLPKDRFSAERLKGVDSTLKIQPAKLEDSAVYLCASSLESTQETQYFGPGTRLLVL.

V and J are TRBV11-2 and TRBJ1-1, with 7 bases identical to TRBD1. CDR1 and CDR2 from the germline V gene are SGHAT and FQNNGV. V dropped 3 bases and J dropped 1; count of bases not matched to a gene: 5. This CDR3 is 15 amino acids long. CDR3 region: CASSLAGTENTEAFF. The CDR3 region has the DNA TGTGCCAGCAGCTTGGCCGGGACAGAGAACACTGAAGCTTTCTTT.

The chain employs TRBV6-5 and TRBJ2-1; a possible D gene is TRBD2 (7 bases). The V end lost 4 bases, the J end lost 4 bases, and 14 bases lay between the germline ends. The CDR3 extends over 15 amino acids. The V gene's germline CDR1 is MNHEY and CDR2 SVGAGI. The CDR3 loop is CASSSKGGHYNEQFF. In DNA, the CDR3 is TGTGCCAGCAGTTCTAAGGGGGGGCATTACAATGAGCAGTTCTTC.

The chain has TRBV29-1 and TRBJ2-4; no reliable D call. This CDR3 region has 11 residues. From germline, CDR1 is SQVTM and CDR2 ANQGSEA. Between the trimmed V and J ends, which lost 5 bases and 1 base, there was a span of 3 bases. CDR3 residues: CSVHAKNIQYF. The CDR3 DNA follows: TGCAGCGTTCATGCCAAAAACATTCAGTACTTC. Looking up the rest from reference TRBV29-1 and TRBJ2-4 gives the full variable domain: SAVISQKPSRDICQRGTSLTIQCQVDSQVTMMFWYRQQPGQSLTLIATANQGSEATYESGFVIDKFPISRPNLTFSTLTVSNMSPEDSSIYLCSVHAKNIQYFGAGTRLSVL.

This clone was seen just once. V is TRBV4-2 and J is TRBJ2-7; TRBD2 matches 14 bases. The CDR3 consists of 16 residues. CDR1 and CDR2 from the germline V gene are LGHNA and YNFKEQ. After removal of 6 bases from V and 4 bases from J, the junction contained 8 bases not matched to a gene. The CDR3 DNA reads TGTGCCAGCAGTCCCCTCCGACTAGCGGGAGGGTACGAGCAGTACTTC. Translating gives CASSPLRLAGGYEQYF.

The gene calls are TRBV5-1 and TRBJ2-3, with TRBD1 identical over 8 bases. Germline CDR1 is SGHRS and CDR2 is YFSETQ. The CDR3 is 16 amino acids. V lost 4 bases, J lost 0 bases, and 7 bases stayed unmatched. The CDR3 nucleotides are TGCGCCAGCAGCCGCACAGGGGGTCCTAGCACAGATACGCAGTATTTT. It encodes CASSRTGGPSTDTQYF. Full variable domain (remainder filled in from reference TRBV5-1 and TRBJ2-3): KAGVTQTPRYLIKTRGQQVTLSCSPISGHRSVSWYQQTPGQGLQFLFEYFSETQRNKGNFPGRFSGRQFSNSRSEMNVSTLELGDSALYLCASSRTGGPSTDTQYFGPGTRLTVL.

V gene TRBV19 combines with J gene TRBJ2-7; TRBD1 matches at 9 bases. This CDR3 comprises 16 residues. Germline loops: CDR1 LNHDA, CDR2 SQIVND (reference sequence). Germline trimming cut 6 bases from V and 4 bases from J; bases unmatched to any gene: 13. The CDR3 DNA is TGTGCCAGTAGGGCCAGGGGGGGGACAGGGTCGTACGAGCAGTACTTC. It specifies CASRARGGTGSYEQYF. The variable domain in full, with the rest retrieved from reference TRBV19 and TRBJ2-7, is DGGITQSPKYLFRKEGQNVTLSCEQNLNHDAMYWYRQDPGQGLRLIYYSQIVNDFQKGDIAEGYSVSREKKESFPLTVTSAQKNPTAFYLCASRARGGTGSYEQYFGPGTRLTVT.

This chain connects TRBV19 to TRBJ2-7; a weak D match, TRBD1 (6 bases). This CDR3 contains 15 residues. Germline CDR1 LNHDA, CDR2 SQIVND (reference sequence). Trimming removed 0 bases at V and 2 bases at J, with 11 bases between. Here the CDR3 reads CASSIEDRQAYEQYF. The CDR3 region has the DNA TGTGCCAGTAGTATAGAGGACAGACAAGCCTACGAGCAGTACTTC.

This chain uses TRBV28 with TRBJ2-7; 8 nucleotides agree with TRBD1. CDR1 and CDR2 from the germline V gene are MDHEN and SYDVKM. The CDR3 runs to 13 residues. V lost 5 bases, J lost 4 bases, and 4 bases stayed unmatched. For the CDR3, the DNA is TGTGCCAGCAGTCGACAGGGGCCTTACGAGCAGTACTTC. It translates to CASSRQGPYEQYF.

The chain has TRBV18 and TRBJ1-5; tentative D call: TRBD1 (5 bases). Trimming removed 2 bases at V and 6 bases at J, with 8 bases between. CDR1 and CDR2 from the germline V gene are KGHSH and LQKENI. The CDR3 contains 13 residues. The CDR3 is CASSPTGGQPQHF. The CDR3 coding sequence is TGTGCCAGCTCACCAACCGGGGGTCAGCCCCAGCATTTT.

This chain connects TRBV27 to TRBJ1-1, with TRBD1 identical over 8 bases. The CDR3 extends over 14 amino acids. Germline CDR1 and CDR2: MNHEY and SMNVEV (reference sequence). J gave up 5 bases and V 5 bases, and 7 bases lay outside the gene matches. In DNA, the CDR3 is TGTGCCAGCAGTCCCCAGGGGGCGCGGACTGAAGCTTTCTTT. It yields the protein CASSPQGARTEAFF.

This clone was picked up a small number of times. The chain uses TRBV5-1 and TRBJ1-1; 9 nucleotides align to TRBD1. There are 15 residues in the CDR3. Germline CDR1 reads SGHRS; CDR2 reads YFSETQ. J lost 10 bases, V lost 4 bases, and 14 bases had no gene match. CDR3 nucleotide sequence: TGCGCCAGCAGCGAAACAGGACAGGGGACGACAGCAGCTTTCTTT. It translates to CASSETGQGTTAAFF.

The chain combines TRBV4-1 with TRBJ2-3, with 7 bases identical to TRBD2. The germline V gene encodes CDR1 MGHRA and CDR2 YSYEKL. The CDR3 extends over 15 amino acids. With V trimmed by 2 bases and J by 6 bases, 8 bases remained unmatched. CDR3 in amino acids: CASSQTREAGDTQYF. DNA for the CDR3: TGCGCCAGCAGCCAAACTCGGGAGGCAGGCGATACGCAGTATTTT.

This chain links TRBV9 with TRBJ2-7; a possible D gene is TRBD1 (6 bases). Germline lookup yields CDR1 SGDLS and CDR2 YYNGEE. This CDR3 spans 14 amino acids. The V end lost 2 bases, the J end lost 2 bases, and 11 bases lay between the germline ends. The DNA of the CDR3 is TGTGCCAGCAGCGTCGGGCAGGGGCCCTACGAGCAGTACTTC. Amino acids: CASSVGQGPYEQYF. The entire variable domain, with the rest obtained from reference TRBV9 and TRBJ2-7, is as follows: DSGVTQTPKHLITATGQRVTLRCSPRSGDLSVYWYQQSLDQGLQFLIQYYNGEERAKGNILERFSAQQFPDLHSELNLSSLELGDSALYFCASSVGQGPYEQYFGPGTRLTVT.

The CDR3 reads CASRQAGAPHEQYF. The CDR3 DNA reads TGCGCCAGCAGGCAAGCGGGGGCACCACACGAGCAGTACTTC. The V gene is TRBV5-1, the J gene TRBJ2-7, with 8 nucleotides matching TRBD2. This CDR3 has 14 residues. Germline CDR1 is SGHRS and CDR2 is YFSETQ. V lost 5 bases and J lost 5; bases outside the gene matches: 9.

The CDR3 coding sequence is TGTGCCAGCAGCTTTCGGGGATCAGCCAAAAACATTCAGTACTTC. Its protein is CASSFRGSAKNIQYF. This chain links TRBV28 with TRBJ2-4; D may be TRBD2 (5 bases). V dropped 6 bases and J dropped 0 bases, with 12 bases sitting between them. The CDR3 is 15 amino acids. CDR1 is MDHEN and CDR2 is SYDVKM in the germline V gene. Variable domain in full (rest from reference TRBV28 and TRBJ2-4): DVKVTQSSRYLVKRTGEKVFLECVQDMDHENMFWYRQDPGLGLRLIYFSYDVKMKEKGDIPEGYSVSREKKERFSLILESASTNQTSMYLCASSFRGSAKNIQYFGAGTRLSVL.

The genes are TRBV10-3 and TRBJ2-7; 9 bases line up with TRBD2. Per germline, CDR1 ENHRY and CDR2 SYGVKD. The CDR3 has 15 amino acids. CDR3 loop: CANAGGPGSSYEQYF. As DNA, the CDR3 is TGTGCAAACGCGGGAGGGCCGGGTAGCTCCTACGAGCAGTACTTC.

V usage is TRBV19 and J usage is TRBJ1-4; 8 positions match TRBD1. Germline lookup yields CDR1 LNHDA and CDR2 SQIVND (reference sequence). V was clipped by 5 bases and J by 11 bases; unmatched bases: 10. The CDR3 totals 14 residues. The CDR3 loop is CASSPLRQGRKLFF. CDR3 coding DNA: TGTGCCAGTAGTCCCCTTCGACAGGGGAGGAAACTGTTTTTT.

V is TRBV13 and J is TRBJ2-3; TRBD1 aligns across 7 bases. From germline, CDR1 is PRHDT and CDR2 FYEKMQ (reference sequence). The CDR3 has 14 amino acids. Trimming took 4 bases from V and 7 from J; bases not matched to a gene: 8. CDR3 sequence (DNA): TGTGCCAGCAGCTCGACCCGACAGGGACATACGCAGTATTTT. This encodes CASSSTRQGHTQYF.

CDR3 sequence reads: CASSRQAGSPLHF. The CDR3 DNA reads TGTGCCAGCAGCCGGCAGGCGGGTTCACCCCTCCACTTT. The rearrangement links TRBV7-2 to TRBJ1-6; D uncertain. The CDR3 runs 13 residues. Germline assignment: CDR1 SGHTA and CDR2 FQGNSA. Trimming took 5 bases from V and 9 from J, leaving 11 bases between them.

This sequence joins TRBV2 and TRBJ1-2; tentative D call: TRBD1 (5 bases). From germline, CDR1 is SNHLY and CDR2 FYNNEI. Trimming shortened V by 5 bases and J by 4 bases, and 20 bases separated the two germline ends. This CDR3 comprises 16 residues. CDR3 nucleotides: TGTGCCAGCAGTCCCCTGGGGGGGGGAGCGCGCTATGGCTACACCTTC. Encoded protein: CASSPLGGGARYGYTF. The variable domain in full, with the rest retrieved from reference TRBV2 and TRBJ1-2, is EPEVTQTPSHQVTQMGQEVILRCVPISNHLYFYWYRQILGQKVEFLVSFYNNEISEKSEIFDDQFSVERPDGSNFTLKIRSTKLEDSAMYFCASSPLGGGARYGYTFGSGTRLTVV.

This clone was seen only a few times. The rearrangement joins TRBV7-2 to TRBJ2-5; D possibly corresponds to TRBD2 (6 bases). In germline, CDR1 is SGHTA, CDR2 FQGNSA. CDR3 length: 13 amino acids. V gave up 4 bases and J gave up 5 bases, with 11 bases separating them. The CDR3 region is CASSSTRGETQYF. The CDR3 DNA reads as TGTGCCAGCAGCTCGACTAGAGGGGAGACCCAGTACTTC.